What follows describes a single T cell receptor beta chain. Its antigen is not known. The data belong to a study of CD8+ T cells in alopecia areata. Study findings and constraints: While tofacitinib was given, many expanded lesional clones persisted in scalp and blood. Normal scalp had lower clonality than lesional scalp, with alopecia totalis/universalis lesions showing this most strongly. Scalp samples also contribute reads from the resident alphabeta T cells found in normal skin.

Treatment defined: oral pan-JAK inhibitor, 5-10 mg twice daily. Sampling of alopecia areata patients yielded lesional scalp punch biopsies as well as peripheral blood. Sequencing used cDNA as its template, made by extracting RNA and reverse transcribing it. Sequencing was performed with immunoSEQ multiplex PCR; in TCRdb, only in-frame clones are kept and a portion is missing. The sample consists of around 180,000 clones, approximately 67% of them appearing once. From germline, CDR1 is SNHLY and CDR2 FYNNEI. Trimming pared 6 bases from V and 8 bases from J, leaving 13 bases between. The CDR3 has 12 residues.

The source of this sequence is a human donor with alopecia areata. This chain connects TRBV2 to TRBJ1-2, with no clear D. The sample here was CD4+ T cells sorted from blood, taken around week 47, from a patient treated with tofacitinib. The CDR3, as DNA: TGTGCCAGCAGATCTTGGGGAGAGGGCTACACCTTC. This gives the protein CASRSWGEGYTF.